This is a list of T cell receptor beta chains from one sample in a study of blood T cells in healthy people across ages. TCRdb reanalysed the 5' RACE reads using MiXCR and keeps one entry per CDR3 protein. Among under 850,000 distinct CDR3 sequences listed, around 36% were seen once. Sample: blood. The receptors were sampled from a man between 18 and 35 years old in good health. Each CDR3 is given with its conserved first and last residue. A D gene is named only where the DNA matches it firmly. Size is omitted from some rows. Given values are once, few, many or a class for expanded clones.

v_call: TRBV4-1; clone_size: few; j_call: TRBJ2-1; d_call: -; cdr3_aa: CASRLRTSSSYNEQFF; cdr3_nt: TGCGCCAGCAGACTCAGGACTTCAAGCTCCTACAATGAGCAGTTCTTC
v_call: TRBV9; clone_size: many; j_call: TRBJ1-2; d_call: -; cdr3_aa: CASSVAQANYGYTF; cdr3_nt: TGTGCCAGCAGCGTAGCTCAGGCGAACTATGGCTACACCTTC
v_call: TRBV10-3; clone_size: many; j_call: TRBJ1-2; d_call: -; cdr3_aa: CAITNRGAGYGYTF; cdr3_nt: TGTGCCATCACCAACCGGGGGGCAGGCTATGGCTACACCTTC
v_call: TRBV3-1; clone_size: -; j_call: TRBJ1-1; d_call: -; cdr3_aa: CANSLIRGNTEAFF; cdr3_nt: TGTGCCAACAGCCTAATCCGGGGAAACACTGAAGCTTTCTTT
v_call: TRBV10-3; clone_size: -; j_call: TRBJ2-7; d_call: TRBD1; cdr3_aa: CASSWGQGAPTYEQYF; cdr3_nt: TGTGCCAGCAGTTGGGGACAGGGGGCCCCAACCTACGAGCAGTACTTC
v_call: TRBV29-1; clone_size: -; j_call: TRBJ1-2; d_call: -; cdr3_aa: CSVGEGNYGYTF; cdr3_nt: TGCAGCGTTGGTGAGGGGAACTATGGCTACACCTTC
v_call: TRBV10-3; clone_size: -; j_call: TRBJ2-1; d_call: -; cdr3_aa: CAVSLPDIYNEQFF; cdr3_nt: TGTGCCGTCAGTCTACCCGACATCTACAATGAGCAGTTCTTC
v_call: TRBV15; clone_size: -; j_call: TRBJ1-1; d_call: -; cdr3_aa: CATSNIQNTEAFF; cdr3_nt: TGTGCCACCAGCAACATTCAGAACACTGAAGCTTTCTTT
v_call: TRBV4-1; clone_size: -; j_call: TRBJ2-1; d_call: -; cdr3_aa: CASSPVGGTVHNEQFF; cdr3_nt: TGCGCCAGCAGCCCAGTAGGTGGGACTGTCCACAATGAGCAGTTCTTC
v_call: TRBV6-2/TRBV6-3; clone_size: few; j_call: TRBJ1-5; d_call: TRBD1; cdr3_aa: CASTGTGGGQPQHF; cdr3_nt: TGTGCCAGCACCGGGACAGGTGGGGGGCAGCCCCAGCATTTT
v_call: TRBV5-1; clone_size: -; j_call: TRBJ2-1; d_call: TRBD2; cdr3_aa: CASSFSPAGVSEQFF; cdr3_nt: TGCGCCAGCAGCTTTTCGCCAGCGGGAGTTAGTGAGCAGTTCTTC
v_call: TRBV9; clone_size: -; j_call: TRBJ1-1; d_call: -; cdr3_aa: CASSVAEGMNTEAFF; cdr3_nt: TGTGCCAGCAGCGTAGCAGAGGGGATGAACACTGAAGCTTTCTTT
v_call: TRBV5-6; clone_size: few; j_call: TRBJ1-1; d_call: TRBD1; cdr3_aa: CASSSGQGFMVTEAFF; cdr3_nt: TGTGCCAGCAGCTCTGGACAGGGATTCATGGTCACTGAAGCTTTCTTT
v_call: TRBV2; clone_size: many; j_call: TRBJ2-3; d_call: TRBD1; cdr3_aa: CASSRGQDTDTQYF; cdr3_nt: TGTGCCAGCAGTCGGGGACAGGACACAGATACGCAGTATTTT
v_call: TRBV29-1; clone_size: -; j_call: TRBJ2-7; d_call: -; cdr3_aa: CSVETGSSCEQYF; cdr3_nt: TGCAGCGTTGAAACAGGAAGCTCCTGCGAGCAGTACTTC
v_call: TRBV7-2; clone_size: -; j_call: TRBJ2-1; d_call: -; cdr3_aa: CASSFGLAASSYNEQFF; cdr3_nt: TGTGCCAGCAGCTTTGGGTTAGCGGCTAGCTCCTACAATGAGCAGTTCTTC
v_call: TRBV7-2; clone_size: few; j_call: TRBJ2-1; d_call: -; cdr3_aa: CASSLAGVTYNEQFF; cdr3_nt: TGTGCCAGCAGCTTAGCAGGAGTAACCTACAATGAGCAGTTCTTC
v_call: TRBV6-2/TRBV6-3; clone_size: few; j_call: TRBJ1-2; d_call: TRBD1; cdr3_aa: CASRGTGSNYGYTF; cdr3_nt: TGTGCCAGCAGGGGGACAGGATCTAACTATGGCTACACCTTC
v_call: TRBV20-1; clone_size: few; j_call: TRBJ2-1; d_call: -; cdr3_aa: CSARPLSSYNEQFF; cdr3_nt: TGCAGTGCTAGACCCCTAAGCTCCTACAATGAGCAGTTCTTC
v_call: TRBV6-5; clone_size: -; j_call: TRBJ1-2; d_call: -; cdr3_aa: CASSSGRQRSGYTF; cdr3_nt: TGTGCCAGCAGTTCGGGGCGGCAACGGAGTGGCTACACCTTC
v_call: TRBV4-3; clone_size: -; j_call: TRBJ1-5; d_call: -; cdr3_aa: CASSHDLRGGNQPQHF; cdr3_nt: TGCGCCAGCAGCCACGATCTCCGGGGGGGGAATCAGCCCCAGCATTTT
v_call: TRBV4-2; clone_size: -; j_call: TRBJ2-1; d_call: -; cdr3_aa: CASSPLDRMNNEQFF; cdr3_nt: TGTGCCAGCAGCCCTTTGGACCGAATGAACAATGAGCAGTTCTTC
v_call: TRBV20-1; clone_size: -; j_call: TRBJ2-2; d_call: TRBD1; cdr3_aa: CSAWDRGRRTGELFF; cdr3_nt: TGCAGTGCTTGGGACAGGGGGCGGAGGACCGGGGAGCTGTTTTTT
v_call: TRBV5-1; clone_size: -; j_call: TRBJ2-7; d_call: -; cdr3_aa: CASSRTSVGGEQYF; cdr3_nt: TGCGCCAGCAGCAGGACGTCGGTTGGTGGCGAGCAGTACTTC
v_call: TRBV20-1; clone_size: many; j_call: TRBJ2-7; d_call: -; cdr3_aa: CSARSRTVIYEQYF; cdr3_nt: TGCAGTGCTAGATCGCGGACAGTAATATACGAGCAGTACTTC
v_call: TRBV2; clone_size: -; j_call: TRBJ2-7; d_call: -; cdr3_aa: CASSGPGGHVQYF; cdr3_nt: TGTGCCAGCAGTGGACCCGGGGGGCACGTACAGTACTTC
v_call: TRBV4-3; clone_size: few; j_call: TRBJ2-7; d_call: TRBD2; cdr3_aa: CASSPRGGNEQYF; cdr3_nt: TGCGCCAGCAGCCCCCGGGGAGGGAATGAGCAGTACTTC
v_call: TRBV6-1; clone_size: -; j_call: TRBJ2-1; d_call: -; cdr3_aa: CASSEVQIRPYNEQFF; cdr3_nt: TGTGCCAGCAGTGAAGTACAGATCCGACCCTACAATGAGCAGTTCTTC
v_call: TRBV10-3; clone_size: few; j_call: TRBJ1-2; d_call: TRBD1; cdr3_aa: CAISVRDSKTNYGYTF; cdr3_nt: TGTGCCATCAGTGTAAGGGACAGCAAAACTAACTATGGCTACACCTTC
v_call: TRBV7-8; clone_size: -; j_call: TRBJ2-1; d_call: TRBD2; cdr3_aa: CASSWTTGGETQFF; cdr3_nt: TGTGCCAGCAGCTGGACTACGGGGGGGGAGACCCAGTTCTTC
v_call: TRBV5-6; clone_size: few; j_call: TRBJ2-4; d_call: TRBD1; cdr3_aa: CASSFYDRVDIQYF; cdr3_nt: TGTGCCAGCAGCTTTTACGACAGGGTTGACATTCAGTACTTC
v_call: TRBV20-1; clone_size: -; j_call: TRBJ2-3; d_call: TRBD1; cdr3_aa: CSADRTDLSTDTQYF; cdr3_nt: TGCAGTGCGGACAGGACAGACCTAAGCACAGATACGCAGTATTTT
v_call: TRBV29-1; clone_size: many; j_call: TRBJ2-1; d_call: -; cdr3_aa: CSVSSQGPNEQFF; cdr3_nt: TGCAGCGTCAGTTCGCAGGGGCCCAATGAGCAGTTCTTC
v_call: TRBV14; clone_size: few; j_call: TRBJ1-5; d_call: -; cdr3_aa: CASSQGGGNQPQHF; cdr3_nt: TGTGCCAGCAGCCAGGGGGGTGGCAATCAGCCCCAGCATTTT
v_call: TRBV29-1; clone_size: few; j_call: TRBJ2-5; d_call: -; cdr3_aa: CSVDRGVETQYF; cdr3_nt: TGCAGCGTTGACCGGGGAGTGGAGACCCAGTACTTC
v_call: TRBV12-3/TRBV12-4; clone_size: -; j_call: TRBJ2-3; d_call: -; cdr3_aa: CASSTQLGGTDTQYF; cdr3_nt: TGTGCCAGCAGCACCCAACTAGGCGGTACAGATACGCAGTATTTT
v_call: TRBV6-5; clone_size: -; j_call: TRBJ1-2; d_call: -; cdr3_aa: CASRRGGFYGYTF; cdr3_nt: TGTGCCAGCAGACGAGGGGGTTTCTATGGCTACACCTTC
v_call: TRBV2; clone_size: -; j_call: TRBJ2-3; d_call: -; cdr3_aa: CASKEIASTDTQYF; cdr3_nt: TGTGCAAGCAAGGAAATCGCCTCAACAGATACGCAGTATTTT
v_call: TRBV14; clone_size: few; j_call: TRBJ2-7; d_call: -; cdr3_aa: CASSQDWAVTYEQYF; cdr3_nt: TGTGCCAGCAGCCAAGATTGGGCAGTAACCTACGAGCAGTACTTC
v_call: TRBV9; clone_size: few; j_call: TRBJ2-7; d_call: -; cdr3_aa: CASSVDLGSYEQYF; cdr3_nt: TGTGCCAGCAGCGTAGATCTGGGATCCTACGAGCAGTACTTC
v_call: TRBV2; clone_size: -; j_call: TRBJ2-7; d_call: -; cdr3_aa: CASSGRGTLYEQYF; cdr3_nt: TGTGCCAGCAGTGGAAGGGGGACACTCTACGAGCAGTACTTC
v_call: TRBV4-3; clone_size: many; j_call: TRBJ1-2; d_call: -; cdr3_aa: CASSQDLVGLQRSYGYTF; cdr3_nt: TGCGCCAGCAGCCAAGATCTAGTAGGACTGCAACGCTCCTATGGCTACACCTTC
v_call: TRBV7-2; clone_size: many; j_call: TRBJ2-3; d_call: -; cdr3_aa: CASSLRGPSTDTQYF; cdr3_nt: TGTGCCAGCAGCTTACGAGGTCCTAGCACAGATACGCAGTATTTT
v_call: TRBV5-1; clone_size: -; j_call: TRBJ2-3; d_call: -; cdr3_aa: CASSYRDRASTDTQYF; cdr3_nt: TGCGCCAGCAGCTACCGGGACCGGGCTAGCACAGATACGCAGTATTTT
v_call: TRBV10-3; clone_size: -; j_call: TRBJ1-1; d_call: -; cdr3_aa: CAIRPAGARTEAFF; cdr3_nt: TGTGCCATCAGGCCGGCGGGGGCGCGTACTGAAGCTTTCTTT
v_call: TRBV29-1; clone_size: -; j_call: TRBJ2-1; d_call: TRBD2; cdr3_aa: CGASGRGSYNEQFF; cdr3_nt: TGCGGCGCATCGGGGAGGGGCTCCTACAATGAGCAGTTCTTC
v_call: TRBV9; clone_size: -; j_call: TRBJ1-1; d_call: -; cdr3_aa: CASSSPGLLNTEAFF; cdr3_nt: TGTGCCAGCAGCTCGCCGGGACTCTTGAACACTGAAGCTTTCTTT
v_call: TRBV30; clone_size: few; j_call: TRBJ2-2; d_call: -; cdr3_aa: CAWSVRVGTGELFF; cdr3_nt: TGTGCCTGGAGTGTACGTGTAGGCACCGGGGAGCTGTTTTTT
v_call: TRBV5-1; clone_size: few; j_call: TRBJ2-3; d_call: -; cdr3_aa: CASSRDLGKDTQYF; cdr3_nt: TGCGCCAGCAGTAGGGATCTGGGGAAAGATACGCAGTATTTT
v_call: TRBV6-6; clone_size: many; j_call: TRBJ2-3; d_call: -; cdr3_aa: CASSYRGSGTDTQYF; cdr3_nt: TGTGCCAGCAGTTATAGGGGATCTGGAACAGATACGCAGTATTTT
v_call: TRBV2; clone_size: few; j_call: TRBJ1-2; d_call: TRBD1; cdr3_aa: CASTGSTGLEYGYTF; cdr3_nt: TGTGCCAGCACCGGATCGACAGGGCTAGAATATGGCTACACCTTC
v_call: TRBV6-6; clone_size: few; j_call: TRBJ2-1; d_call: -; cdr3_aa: CATLGGQSSYNEQFF; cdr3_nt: TGTGCCACCCTGGGTGGGCAAAGCTCCTACAATGAGCAGTTCTTC
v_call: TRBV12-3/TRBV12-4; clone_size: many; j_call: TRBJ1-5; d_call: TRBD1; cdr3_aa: CASSLRGTGDQPQHF; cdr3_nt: TGTGCCAGCAGTTTAAGGGGGACAGGAGATCAGCCCCAGCATTTT
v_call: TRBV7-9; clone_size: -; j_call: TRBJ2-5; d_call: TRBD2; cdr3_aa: CASSEISAGGPYHHF; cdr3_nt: TGTGCCAGCAGTGAAATATCAGCGGGGGGGCCATACCATCACTTC